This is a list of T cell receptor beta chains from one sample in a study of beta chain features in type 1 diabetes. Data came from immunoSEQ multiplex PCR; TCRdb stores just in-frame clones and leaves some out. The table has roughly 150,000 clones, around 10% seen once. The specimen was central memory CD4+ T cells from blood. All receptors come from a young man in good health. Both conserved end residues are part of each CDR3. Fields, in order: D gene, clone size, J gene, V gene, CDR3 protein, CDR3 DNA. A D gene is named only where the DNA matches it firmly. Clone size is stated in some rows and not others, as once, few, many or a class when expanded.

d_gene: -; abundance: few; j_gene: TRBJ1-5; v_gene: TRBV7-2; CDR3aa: CASSLAGMGQPQHF; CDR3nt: TGTGCCAGCAGCTTAGCGGGAATGGGCCAGCCCCAGCATTTT
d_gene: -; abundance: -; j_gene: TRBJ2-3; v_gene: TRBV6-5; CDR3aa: CASSYRGWGTDTQYF; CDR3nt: TGTGCCAGCAGTTACCGAGGGTGGGGCACAGATACGCAGTATTTT
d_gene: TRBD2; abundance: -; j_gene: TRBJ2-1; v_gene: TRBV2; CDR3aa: CASSEVGRLAGGRYNEQFF; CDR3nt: TGTGCCAGCAGTGAAGTAGGAAGACTAGCGGGAGGTCGGTACAATGAGCAGTTCTTC
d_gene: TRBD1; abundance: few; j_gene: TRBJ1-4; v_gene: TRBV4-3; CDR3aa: CASSQVTGGEKLFF; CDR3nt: TGCGCCAGCAGCCAAGTAACAGGGGGAGAAAAACTGTTTTTT
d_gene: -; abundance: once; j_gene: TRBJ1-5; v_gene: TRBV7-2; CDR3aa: CASSLGRVGNQPQHF; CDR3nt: TGTGCCAGCAGCTTAGGCAGGGTAGGCAATCAGCCCCAGCATTTT
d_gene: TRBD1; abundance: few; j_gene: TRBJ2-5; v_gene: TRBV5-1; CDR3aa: CASSLIQGAETQYF; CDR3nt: TGCGCCAGCAGCCTCATTCAGGGGGCGGAGACCCAGTACTTC
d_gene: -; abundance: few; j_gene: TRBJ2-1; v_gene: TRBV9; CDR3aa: CASSVSSEARKFF; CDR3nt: TGTGCCAGCAGCGTATCGTCGGAGGCCCGGAAGTTCTTC
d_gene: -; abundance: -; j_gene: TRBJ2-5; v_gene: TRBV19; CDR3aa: CASNGPRRQGGETQYF; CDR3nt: TGTGCCAGTAATGGGCCCCGGCGACAGGGAGGAGAGACCCAGTACTTC
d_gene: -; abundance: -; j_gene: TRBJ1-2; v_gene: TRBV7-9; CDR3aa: CASSLLAEAHGYTF; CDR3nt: TGTGCCAGCAGCTTATTAGCGGAGGCTCATGGCTACACCTTC
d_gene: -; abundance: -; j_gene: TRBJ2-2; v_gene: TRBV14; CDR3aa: CASSRVPGMGLTGELFF; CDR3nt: TGTGCCAGCAGCCGAGTTCCCGGGATGGGGTTGACCGGGGAGCTGTTTTTT
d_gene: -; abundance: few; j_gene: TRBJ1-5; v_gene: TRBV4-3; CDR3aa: CASSQDHRADQPQHF; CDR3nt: TGCGCCAGCAGCCAAGACCACAGGGCAGATCAGCCCCAGCATTTT
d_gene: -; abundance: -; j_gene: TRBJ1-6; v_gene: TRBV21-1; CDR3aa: CASSKGGPATPLHF; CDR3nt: TGTGCCAGCAGCAAAGGGGGGCCCGCGACACCCCTCCACTTT
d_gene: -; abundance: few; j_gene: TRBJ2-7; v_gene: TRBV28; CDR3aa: CASSFRYEQYF; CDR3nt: TGTGCCAGCAGTTTCCGATACGAGCAGTACTTC
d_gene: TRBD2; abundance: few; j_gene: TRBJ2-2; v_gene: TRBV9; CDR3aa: CASSSSGGGVTGELFF; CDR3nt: TGTGCCAGCAGCTCCTCTGGCGGGGGTGTCACCGGGGAGCTGTTTTTT
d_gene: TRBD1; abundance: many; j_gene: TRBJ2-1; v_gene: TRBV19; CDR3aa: CASSDRGHYNEQFF; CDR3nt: TGTGCCAGTTCTGACAGGGGGCACTACAATGAGCAGTTCTTC
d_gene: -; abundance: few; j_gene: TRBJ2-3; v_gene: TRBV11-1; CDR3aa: CASSLERGDTQYF; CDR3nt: TGTGCCAGCAGCTTAGAGCGCGGCGATACGCAGTATTTT